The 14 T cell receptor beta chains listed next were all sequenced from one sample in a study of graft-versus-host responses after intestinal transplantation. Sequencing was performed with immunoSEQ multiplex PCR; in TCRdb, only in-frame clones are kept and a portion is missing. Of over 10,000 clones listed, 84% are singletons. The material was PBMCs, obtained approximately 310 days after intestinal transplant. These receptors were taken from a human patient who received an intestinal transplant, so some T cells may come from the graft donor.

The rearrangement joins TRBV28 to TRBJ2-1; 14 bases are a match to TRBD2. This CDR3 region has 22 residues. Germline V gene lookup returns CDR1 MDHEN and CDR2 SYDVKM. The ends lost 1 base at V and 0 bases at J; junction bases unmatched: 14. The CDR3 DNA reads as TGTGCCAGCAGTTTATCCCCATGGACTAGCGGGAGGAACAAAAGCTCCTACAATGAGCAGTTCTTC. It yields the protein CASSLSPWTSGRNKSSYNEQFF.

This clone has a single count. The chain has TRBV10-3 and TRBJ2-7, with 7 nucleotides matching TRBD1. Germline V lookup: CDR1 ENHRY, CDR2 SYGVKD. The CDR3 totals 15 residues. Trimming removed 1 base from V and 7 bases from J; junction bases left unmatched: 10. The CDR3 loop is CAISEFWQGEHEQYF. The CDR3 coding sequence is TGTGCCATCAGTGAGTTCTGGCAGGGGGAGCATGAGCAGTACTTC.

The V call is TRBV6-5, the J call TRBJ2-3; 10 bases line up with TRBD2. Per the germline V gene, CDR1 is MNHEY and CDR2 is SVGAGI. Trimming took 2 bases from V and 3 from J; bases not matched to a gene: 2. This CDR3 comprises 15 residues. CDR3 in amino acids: CASSYPLAGTDTQYF. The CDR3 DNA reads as TGTGCCAGCAGTTACCCACTAGCGGGGACAGATACGCAGTATTTT.

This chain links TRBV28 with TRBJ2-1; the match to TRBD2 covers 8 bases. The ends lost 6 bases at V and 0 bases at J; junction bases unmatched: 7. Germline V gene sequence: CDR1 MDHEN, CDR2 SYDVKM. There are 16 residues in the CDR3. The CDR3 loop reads CASSPIAGSSYNEQFF. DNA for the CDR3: TGTGCCAGCAGCCCAATAGCGGGGAGCTCCTACAATGAGCAGTTCTTC.

CDR3 amino acids: CASKLAGGTTYEQYF. As DNA, the CDR3 is TGTGCCAGCAAGCTAGCGGGAGGGACTACCTACGAGCAGTACTTC. The rearrangement links TRBV6-6 to TRBJ2-7, with 12 positions matching TRBD2. The CDR3 totals 15 residues. Trimming removed 7 bases from V and 2 bases from J; junction bases left unmatched: 6. CDR1 is MNHNY and CDR2 is SVGAGI in the germline V gene (reference sequence).

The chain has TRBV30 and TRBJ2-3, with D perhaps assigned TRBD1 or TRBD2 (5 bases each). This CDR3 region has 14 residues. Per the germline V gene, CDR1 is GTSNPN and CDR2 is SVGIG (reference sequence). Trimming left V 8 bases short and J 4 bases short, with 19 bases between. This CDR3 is CARKGTGSPDTQYF. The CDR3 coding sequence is TGTGCCCGGAAGGGGACGGGATCCCCAGATACGCAGTATTTT.

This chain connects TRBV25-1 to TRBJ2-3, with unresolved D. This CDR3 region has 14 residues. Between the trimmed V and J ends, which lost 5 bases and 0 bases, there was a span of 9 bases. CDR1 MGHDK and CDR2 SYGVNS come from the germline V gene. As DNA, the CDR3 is TGTGCCAGCAGTTCGTCGGGTAGCACAGATACGCAGTATTTT. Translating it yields CASSSSGSTDTQYF.

The CDR3 here is CASSVGLASNTGELFF. In DNA form, the CDR3 reads TGTGCCAGCAGCGTCGGACTAGCGTCGAACACCGGGGAGCTGTTTTTT. The chain has TRBV9 and TRBJ2-2, with 9 nucleotides matching TRBD2. V was clipped by 2 bases and J by 0 bases; unmatched bases: 2. CDR1 is SGDLS and CDR2 is YYNGEE in the germline V gene. The CDR3 consists of 16 residues.

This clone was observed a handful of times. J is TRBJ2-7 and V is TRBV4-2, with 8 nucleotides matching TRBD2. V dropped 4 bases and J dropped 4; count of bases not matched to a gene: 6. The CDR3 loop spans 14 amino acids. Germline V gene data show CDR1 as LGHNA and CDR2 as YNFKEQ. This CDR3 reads CASSLGTSTYEQYF. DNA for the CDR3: TGTGCCAGCAGCCTCGGGACTAGTACGTACGAGCAGTACTTC.

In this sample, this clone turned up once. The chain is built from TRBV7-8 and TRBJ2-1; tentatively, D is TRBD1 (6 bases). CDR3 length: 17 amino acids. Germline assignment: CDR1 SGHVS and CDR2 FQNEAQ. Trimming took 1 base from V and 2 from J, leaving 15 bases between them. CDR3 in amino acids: CASSLESGRGPYNEQFF. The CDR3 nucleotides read TGTGCCAGCAGCTTAGAGTCTGGCAGGGGACCCTACAATGAGCAGTTCTTC.

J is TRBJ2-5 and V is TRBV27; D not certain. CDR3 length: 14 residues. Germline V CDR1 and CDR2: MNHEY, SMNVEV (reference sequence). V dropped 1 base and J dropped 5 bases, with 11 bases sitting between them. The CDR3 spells CASSLLGQWETQYF. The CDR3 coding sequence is TGTGCCAGCAGTTTATTGGGTCAATGGGAGACCCAGTACTTC.

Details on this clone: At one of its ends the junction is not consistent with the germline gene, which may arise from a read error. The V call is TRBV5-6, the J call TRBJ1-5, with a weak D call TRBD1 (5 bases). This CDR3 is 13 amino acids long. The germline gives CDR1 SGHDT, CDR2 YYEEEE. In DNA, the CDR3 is TGTGCCAGCAGTTTGGGGACGAATCAGCCCCAGCATTTT. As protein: CASSLGTNQPQHF.

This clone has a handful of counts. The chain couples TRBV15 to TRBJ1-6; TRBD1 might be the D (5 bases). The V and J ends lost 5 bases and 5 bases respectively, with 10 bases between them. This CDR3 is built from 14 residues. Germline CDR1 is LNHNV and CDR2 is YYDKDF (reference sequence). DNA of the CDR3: TGTGCCACCAGCTTCGGCAGGGATAATTCACCCCTCCACTTT. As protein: CATSFGRDNSPLHF.

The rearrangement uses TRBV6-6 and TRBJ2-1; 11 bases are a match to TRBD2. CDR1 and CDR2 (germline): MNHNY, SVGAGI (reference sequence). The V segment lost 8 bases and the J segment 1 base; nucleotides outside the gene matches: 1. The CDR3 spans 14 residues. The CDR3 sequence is CASWTSGSYNEQFF. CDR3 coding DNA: TGTGCCAGCTGGACTAGCGGGTCCTACAATGAGCAGTTCTTC.